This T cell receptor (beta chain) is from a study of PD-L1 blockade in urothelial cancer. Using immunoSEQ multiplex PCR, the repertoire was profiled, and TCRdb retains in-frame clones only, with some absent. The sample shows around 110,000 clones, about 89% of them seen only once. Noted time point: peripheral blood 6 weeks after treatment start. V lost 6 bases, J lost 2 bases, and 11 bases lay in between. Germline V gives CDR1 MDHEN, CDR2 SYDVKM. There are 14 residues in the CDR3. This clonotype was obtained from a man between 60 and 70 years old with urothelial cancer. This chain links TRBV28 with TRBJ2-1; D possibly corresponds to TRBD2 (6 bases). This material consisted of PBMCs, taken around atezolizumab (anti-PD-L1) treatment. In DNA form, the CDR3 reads TGTGCCAGCAGAGGCGGGGCCACCTACAATGAGCAGTTCTTC. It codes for CASRGGATYNEQFF.